What follows is one TCR beta chain and its context. The CDR3 is 15 amino acids. The V and J ends lost 2 bases and 1 base, in that order; junction bases with no gene match: 5. Germline V gene sequence: CDR1 SGHTA, CDR2 FQGTGA. The data stem from a study of blood T cell repertoires in COVID-19. Libraries were prepared by immunoSEQ multiplex PCR; TCRdb keeps only in-frame clonotypes and omits some of them. The sample consists of over 150,000 clones, about four fifths of them appearing once. Sequencing was done on a sample of peripheral blood. The clonotype was recovered from a woman older than 75 with acute or convalescent COVID-19. V usage is TRBV7-3 and J usage is TRBJ2-7; 7 bases fit TRBD1. CDR3 amino acids: CASSLQGVTSYEQYF. DNA of the CDR3: TGTGCCAGCAGCTTACAGGGGGTGACGTCCTACGAGCAGTACTTC.